Listed below are T cell receptor beta chains from one sample, sequenced in a study of T cells after yellow fever vaccination. TCRdb reanalysed the 5' RACE reads using MiXCR and keeps one entry per CDR3 protein. The sample lists 180,000 or so distinct CDR3 sequences; approximately 10% were seen once. The material sequenced was CD8+ T cells sorted from PBMCs, taken 15 days after the yellow fever booster vaccination. The receptor set was obtained from a man aged 18 to 29 who received the YFV17D yellow fever vaccine. CDR3s include the opening cysteine and the closing phenylalanine or tryptophan. D genes are given only for firm matches. Size is stated for part of the rows, as once, few or many counts, or as a class when the clone is expanded.

J | D | size | V | DNA | CDR3
TRBJ1-6 | . | few | TRBV7-6 | TGTGCCAGCAGCGCCGAGGGCATTAATTCACCCCTCCACTTT | CASSAEGINSPLHF
TRBJ1-2 | . | many | TRBV9 | TGTGCCAGCAGCGTAGTACATCCGGGAGACTATGGCTACACCTTC | CASSVVHPGDYGYTF
TRBJ2-1 | TRBD1 | few | TRBV7-6 | TGTGCCAGCACCCTCGGGACAGGGGGCTACCCCTACAATGAGCAGTTCTTC | CASTLGTGGYPYNEQFF
TRBJ2-3 | . | few | TRBV6-5 | TGTGCCAGCAGTTACGCGCGGGGTTCCACAGATACGCAGTATTTT | CASSYARGSTDTQYF
TRBJ2-1 | . | many | TRBV21-1 | TGTGCCAGCAGCAAAGCGGGGGGCCCGAAGCTAAACAATGAGCAGTTCTTC | CASSKAGGPKLNNEQFF
TRBJ1-6 | TRBD1 | . | TRBV12-3/TRBV12-4 | TGTGCCAGCAGTCTTTCGGAAGACAGGGTTTCACCCCTCCACTTT | CASSLSEDRVSPLHF
TRBJ2-3 | . | few | TRBV4-2 | TGTGCCAGCAGCCAAGAAGGGGGGACCACAGATACGCAGTATTTT | CASSQEGGTTDTQYF
TRBJ2-1 | TRBD1 | few | TRBV28 | TGTGCCAGCAGTTCTGACAGGGGGCAATACAATGAGCAGTTCTTC | CASSSDRGQYNEQFF
TRBJ1-5 | . | . | TRBV24-1 | TGTGCCACCCTTTTACGGCCACAATCTAGCAATCAGCCCCAGCATTTT | CATLLRPQSSNQPQHF
TRBJ2-7 | . | few | TRBV3-1 | TGTGCCAGCAGCCAAGTGGCCGCTTCCTACGAGCAGTACTTC | CASSQVAASYEQYF
TRBJ2-7 | TRBD1 | few | TRBV20-1 | TGCAGTGCCATAGTCGGGGACAGAAACTACGAGCAGTACTTC | CSAIVGDRNYEQYF
TRBJ2-7 | . | . | TRBV5-6 | TGTGCCAGCAGCTTGGCCTTACAGAGCTACGAGCAGTACTTC | CASSLALQSYEQYF
TRBJ1-5 | . | few | TRBV19 | TGTGCCAGTGGTTTTAGCAATCAGCCCCAGCATTTT | CASGFSNQPQHF
TRBJ2-2 | . | . | TRBV20-1 | TGCAGTGCTAGGGAGGGTAGCACCGGGGAGCTGTTTTTT | CSAREGSTGELFF
TRBJ1-1 | TRBD1 | few | TRBV5-1 | TGCGCCAGCAGCTTCCGAGGACAGGACAACACTGAAGCTTTCTTT | CASSFRGQDNTEAFF
TRBJ2-3 | . | . | TRBV7-2 | TGTGCCAGCAGCTACCACGGGGCTGACGAAGATACGCAGTATTTT | CASSYHGADEDTQYF
TRBJ2-5 | . | . | TRBV4-1 | TGCGCCAGCAGCCAAACCCGGGGTAGCCAAGAGACCCAGTACTTC | CASSQTRGSQETQYF
TRBJ1-5 | . | . | TRBV7-9 | TGTGCCAGCAGCTTAGGGGGCCTGCCAGTGAATCAGCCCCAGCATTTT | CASSLGGLPVNQPQHF
TRBJ2-7 | . | . | TRBV6-2/TRBV6-3 | TGTGCCAGCAACGGGGGGCCAGCTACCGTCTCCTACGAGCAGTACTTC | CASNGGPATVSYEQYF
TRBJ1-1 | TRBD1 | few | TRBV9 | TGTGCCAGCAGCACAGGGACAGACACTGAAGCTTTCTTT | CASSTGTDTEAFF
TRBJ2-2 | . | few | TRBV9 | TGTGCCAGCAGCGCGCCGGGCGGGGCCACCGGGGAGCTGTTTTTT | CASSAPGGATGELFF
TRBJ2-5 | . | few | TRBV27 | TGTGCCAGCAGCCCCGAGGGCCAAGAGACCCAGTACTTC | CASSPEGQETQYF
TRBJ1-1 | . | . | TRBV20-1 | TGCAGTGCTAGACACACGGTGAACACTGAAGCTTTCTTT | CSARHTVNTEAFF
TRBJ2-7 | . | many | TRBV7-9 | TGTGCCAGCAGCCATCCCAACTACGAGCAGTACTTC | CASSHPNYEQYF
TRBJ2-3 | . | few | TRBV7-3 | TGTGCCAGCAGCTCGACCGGGGGTAGCACAGATACGCAGTATTTT | CASSSTGGSTDTQYF
TRBJ2-7 | . | many | TRBV7-9 | TGTGCCAGCAGCACCGGAAACGAGCAGTACTTC | CASSTGNEQYF
TRBJ2-3 | TRBD2 | many | TRBV30 | TGTGCCTGGAGTGTCGGTCTAGCGGGGTTCACAGATACGCAGTATTTT | CAWSVGLAGFTDTQYF